The T cell receptor beta chain under discussion was sequenced for a study of blood T cell repertoires in COVID-19. Turning to the study itself: Sample material is recorded as cDNA or gDNA derived from T cells, B-cell-depleted T cells, or PBMCs.

Sequenced by immunoSEQ multiplex PCR; TCRdb stores in-frame clones only, minus some. Of fewer than 150,000 clones in the sample, over 70% were seen once. This clone came up a few times. The specimen sequenced was peripheral blood. This TCR came from a man aged 45-60 years with acute or convalescent COVID-19.

CDR3 DNA: TGCGCCAGCAGACCCTCGACGGGGAACACTGAAGCTTTCTTT. Translating gives CASRPSTGNTEAFF. The chain couples TRBV5-1 to TRBJ1-1; D remains ambiguous. V was cut by 5 bases and J by 1 base, with 12 bases left in between. The V gene's germline CDR1 is SGHRS and CDR2 YFSETQ. The CDR3 contains 14 residues.